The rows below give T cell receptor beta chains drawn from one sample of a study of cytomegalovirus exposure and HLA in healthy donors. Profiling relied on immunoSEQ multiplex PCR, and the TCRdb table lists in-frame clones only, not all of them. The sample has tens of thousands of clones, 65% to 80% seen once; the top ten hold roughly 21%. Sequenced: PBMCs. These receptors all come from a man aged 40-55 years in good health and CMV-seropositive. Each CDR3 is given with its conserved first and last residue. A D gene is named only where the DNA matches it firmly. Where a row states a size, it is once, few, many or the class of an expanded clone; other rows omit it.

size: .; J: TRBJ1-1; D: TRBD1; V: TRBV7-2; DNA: TGTGCCAGCAGCCGAGGACAGGCTAACACTGAAGCTTTCTTT; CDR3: CASSRGQANTEAFF
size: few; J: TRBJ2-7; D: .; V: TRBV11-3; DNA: TGTGCCAGCAGCGCCGGGACTTCAACCTACGAGCAGTACTTC; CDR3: CASSAGTSTYEQYF
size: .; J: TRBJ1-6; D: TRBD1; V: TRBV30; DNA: TGTGCCTGGAGTCCATACCTTACGACAGGGGATTCACCCCTCCACTTT; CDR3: CAWSPYLTTGDSPLHF
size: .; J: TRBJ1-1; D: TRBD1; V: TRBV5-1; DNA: TGCGCCAGCAAGGGCCCTTCAGGGGGCCCACCGAACACTGAAGCTTTCTTT; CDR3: CASKGPSGGPPNTEAFF
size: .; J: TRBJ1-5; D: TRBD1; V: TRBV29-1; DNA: TGCAGAGCAGGGACAGTGAATTTAAATCAGCCCCAGCATTTT; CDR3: CRAGTVNLNQPQHF
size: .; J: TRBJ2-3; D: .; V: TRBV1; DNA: TGCACCAGCAGCCCTTTATTTAGCGGGGGCACAGATACGCAGTATTTT; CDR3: CTSSPLFSGGTDTQYF
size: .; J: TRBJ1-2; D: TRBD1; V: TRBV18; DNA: TGTGCCAGCTCACGTTTTACAGGGGATCAGGGCAATGGCTACACCTTC; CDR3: CASSRFTGDQGNGYTF
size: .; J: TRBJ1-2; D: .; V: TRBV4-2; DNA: TGTGCCAGCAGCCAAGACAGGTGGGATGGCTACACCTTC; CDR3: CASSQDRWDGYTF
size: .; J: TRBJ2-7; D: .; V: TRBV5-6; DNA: TGTGCCAGCAGCTTGGTGACAGGACGGGGCGAGCAGTACTTC; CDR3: CASSLVTGRGEQYF
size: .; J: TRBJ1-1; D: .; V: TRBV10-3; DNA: TGTGCCATAGCGCCCAACCGATTTGAAGCTTTCTTT; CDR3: CAIAPNRFEAFF
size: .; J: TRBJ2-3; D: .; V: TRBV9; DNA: TGTGCCAGCACCTCCCACCCCTTAGAGAGGACAGATACGCAGTATTTT; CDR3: CASTSHPLERTDTQYF
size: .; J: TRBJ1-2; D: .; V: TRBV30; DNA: TGTGCCTGGAGTTCAGGACAGAAAAACTATGGCTACACCTTC; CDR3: CAWSSGQKNYGYTF
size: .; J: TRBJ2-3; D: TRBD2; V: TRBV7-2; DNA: TGTGCCAGCAGCTTGACTAGCGGGGGGGGCACAGATACGCAGTATTTT; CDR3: CASSLTSGGGTDTQYF
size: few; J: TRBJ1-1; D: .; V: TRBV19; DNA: TGTGCCACCGGAGAGTTGAACACTGAAGCTTTCTTT; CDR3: CATGELNTEAFF
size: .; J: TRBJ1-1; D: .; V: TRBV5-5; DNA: TGTGCCAGCAGCTTGGTCAGGCCCAGAAGCACTGAAGCTTTCTTT; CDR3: CASSLVRPRSTEAFF
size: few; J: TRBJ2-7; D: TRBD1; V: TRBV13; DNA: TGTGCCAGCAGCCCCCTCGGGCAGGGGGCCTACGAGCAGTACTTC; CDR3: CASSPLGQGAYEQYF
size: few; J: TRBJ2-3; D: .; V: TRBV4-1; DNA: TGCGCCAGCAGCCCAGACCGGGAATCGCAGTATTTT; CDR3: CASSPDRESQYF
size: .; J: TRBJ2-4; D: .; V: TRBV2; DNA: TGTGCCAGCAGATACAGGGGGGAGGGCAAAAACATTCAGTACTTC; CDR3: CASRYRGEGKNIQYF
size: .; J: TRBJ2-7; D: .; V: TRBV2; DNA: TGTGCCAGCAGTGATGGAGGGGACGAGCAGTACTTC; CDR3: CASSDGGDEQYF
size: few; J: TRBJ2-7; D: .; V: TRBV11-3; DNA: TGTGCCAGCAGCCAGAGGCGGAAGAGGGCCTACGAGCAGTACTTC; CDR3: CASSQRRKRAYEQYF
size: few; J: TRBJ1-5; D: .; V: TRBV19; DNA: TGTGCCAGTAGTACCCTGGGACAAGGGCAGCCCCAGCATTTT; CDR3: CASSTLGQGQPQHF
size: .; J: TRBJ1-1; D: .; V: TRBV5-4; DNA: TGTGCTACAGCCGACATGGGGGGTCGGAACACTGAAGCTTTCTTT; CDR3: CATADMGGRNTEAFF